The 4 T cell receptor beta chains below come from one sample, sequenced in a study of blood T cell repertoires in COVID-19. Using immunoSEQ multiplex PCR, the repertoire was profiled, and TCRdb retains in-frame clones only, with some absent. Here the sample spans some 87,000 clones, around nine tenths being singletons. Sequencing used peripheral blood. Source of these receptors: a woman aged 70-85 years with acute or convalescent COVID-19.

The chain has TRBV21-1 and TRBJ1-2. TRBV21-1 is described as a pseudogene. There are 15 residues in the CDR3. The CDR3 here is CASSKAGEEAYGYTF. The CDR3 coding sequence is TGTGCCAGCAGCAAAGCGGGGGAGGAGGCCTATGGCTACACCTTC.

The CDR3, as DNA: TGTGCCAGCAGTTACGGGACAGGCAATCAGCCCCAGCATTTT. Protein sequence: CASSYGTGNQPQHF. This chain joins TRBV3-1 (or the pseudogene TRBV3-2) and TRBJ1-5, with 7 bases fitting TRBD1. Germline loops: CDR1 LGHDT, CDR2 YNNKEL (reference sequence). CDR3 length: 14 residues. V dropped 6 bases and J dropped 2; count of bases not matched to a gene: 4.

This clone was detected once. The chain links TRBV11-3 to TRBJ2-5; TRBD1 aligns across 7 bases. The V segment lost 5 bases and the J segment 2 bases; nucleotides outside the gene matches: 2. This CDR3 spans 13 amino acids. Germline loops: CDR1 SGHNT, CDR2 YENEEA. The CDR3 sequence is CASSPTGQETQYF. The DNA for the CDR3 is TGTGCCAGCAGCCCGACAGGGCAAGAGACCCAGTACTTC. Using reference TRBV11-3 and TRBJ2-5 for the parts outside the CDR3, the full variable domain is EAGVVQSPRYKIIEKKQPVAFWCNPISGHNTLYWYLQNLGQGPELLIRYENEEAVDDSQLPKDRFSAERLKGVDSTLKIQPAELGDSAVYLCASSPTGQETQYFGPGTRLLVL.

The V call is TRBV6-5, the J call TRBJ1-4, with D perhaps TRBD1 (5 bases). Per germline, CDR1 MNHEY and CDR2 SVGAGI. The V gene lost 4 bases and the J gene lost 11 bases, with 14 bases spanning the gap. There are 13 residues in the CDR3. The CDR3 loop is CASSSSGLWKLFF. The CDR3 DNA sequence: TGTGCCAGCAGTTCATCAGGGTTGTGGAAACTGTTTTTT.